This passage covers 30 T cell receptor beta chains from one sample sequenced in a study of CD8+CD57+ T cells in acquired aplastic anemia (dated by TCRdb to the late 2010s). Patients chosen for sequencing had shown expansion of CD8+CD57+ cells by flow cytometry. Sequenced using an Illumina HiSeq 2000. TCR beta VDJ combination and CDR3 sequence profiling used genomic DNA as the template. TCRdb applied fastp at Q25 and MiXCR to the public reads, then kept only in-frame beta chains. Each CDR3 protein appears once, grouped with its most common genes and DNA. The sample table contains roughly 170,000 distinct CDR3 sequences; only one count was recorded for about 44% of them. Together, the top ten hold under 15% of the sample. The sequenced sample consisted of sorted CD4+, CD8+, or CD8+CD57+ T cells (not recorded which) from PBMCs. These receptors originate from a human donor with aplastic anemia.

The chain carries TRBV9 and TRBJ1-1; D uncertain. CDR3 length: 14 residues. Germline CDR1 is SGDLS and CDR2 is YYNGEE. Trimming removed 0 bases at V and 0 bases at J, with 6 bases between. The CDR3 DNA follows: TGTGCCAGCAGCGTAGGCACTATGAACACTGAAGCTTTCTTT. As protein: CASSVGTMNTEAFF.

This clonotype came up a few times. This chain connects TRBV4-2 to TRBJ2-3, with TRBD2 identical over 14 bases. With 5 bases clipped from V and 5 bases from J, the junction kept 9 bases outside the gene matches. Germline CDR1 is LGHNA and CDR2 is YNFKEQ. CDR3 size: 17 residues. CDR3 sequence (DNA): TGTGCCAGCAGCTCAAGACTAGCGGGGGGGCCTGTAGATACGCAGTATTTT. This gives the protein CASSSRLAGGPVDTQYF.

Note on this clonotype: It may be a read error: a sequence one base away is much more abundant. The rearrangement links TRBV6-1 to TRBJ2-1, with D possibly matching TRBD2 (5 bases). This CDR3 is 13 amino acids long. Germline values: CDR1 MNHNS, CDR2 SASEGT. The CDR3 is CASTDYVYNEQLF. The CDR3 DNA sequence: TGTGCCAGCACTGACTACGTCTACAATGAGCAGCTCTTC.

This chain uses TRBV7-2 with TRBJ1-1; no clear D gene. V shed 5 bases and J shed 0 bases, with 7 bases lying between them. Germline CDR1 is SGHTA and CDR2 is FQGNSA. This CDR3 has 13 residues. The CDR3 here is CASSRTMNTEAFF. CDR3 DNA sequence: TGTGCCAGCAGCCGGACTATGAACACTGAAGCTTTCTTT.

V gene TRBV15 combines with J gene TRBJ2-1, with D possibly matching TRBD2 (5 bases). V dropped 9 bases and J dropped 0 bases, with 6 bases sitting between them. This CDR3 contains 12 residues. From germline, CDR1 is LNHNV and CDR2 YYDKDF (reference sequence). The CDR3 loop is CATGSSYNEQFF. CDR3 coding DNA: TGTGCCACAGGGAGCTCCTACAATGAGCAGTTCTTC.

This clonotype was found a few times. V is TRBV10-3 and J is TRBJ2-3, with TRBD2 matching over 8 bases. Per the germline V gene, CDR1 is ENHRY and CDR2 is SYGVKD. The CDR3 spans 18 residues. V trimming: 0 bases; J trimming: 3 bases; junction bases outside the gene matches: 11. For the CDR3, the DNA is TGTGCCATCAGTGAGTCATCCGGGAGGGGGATAGGGACAGATACGCAGTATTTT. Translated, it gives CAISESSGRGIGTDTQYF.

The V gene is TRBV7-9, the J gene TRBJ1-2, with no clear D. This CDR3 contains 15 residues. Germline V gene sequence: CDR1 SEHNR, CDR2 FQNEAQ (reference sequence). Trimming removed 1 base at V and 2 bases at J, with 11 bases between. Written as DNA, the CDR3 is TGTGCCAGCAGCTTAGGGGCAGGAGCAAACTATGGCTACACCTTC. This translates into CASSLGAGANYGYTF.

The table lists this clonotype with a count of one. The V gene is TRBV7-2, the J gene TRBJ1-1, with TRBD1 as a possible D gene (5 bases). In germline, CDR1 is SGHTA, CDR2 FQGNSA. V was trimmed by 3 bases and J by 10 bases, leaving 9 bases between them. The CDR3 has 11 residues. CDR3 residues: CASSFRVGAFF. The CDR3 DNA sequence: TGTGCCAGCAGCTTCAGGGTAGGAGCTTTCTTT.

This clonotype occurred many times. The chain combines TRBV2 with TRBJ2-5, with a possible D match to TRBD1 (7 bases). V was cut by 11 bases and J by 5 bases, with 18 bases left in between. Germline lookup yields CDR1 SNHLY and CDR2 FYNNEI. The CDR3 length is 13 residues. The CDR3 is CAGLQGRMETQYF. The CDR3 DNA is TGTGCCGGACTACAGGGGCGCATGGAGACCCAGTACTTC.

This sequence joins TRBV14 and TRBJ2-1; D may be TRBD2 (5 bases). V lost 7 bases and J 1 base, leaving 17 bases between the germline ends. CDR3 length: 16 amino acids. Per the germline V gene, CDR1 is SGHDN and CDR2 is FVKESK. CDR3 sequence: CASTRGESRSYNEQFF. Here the CDR3 DNA reads TGTGCCAGCACCCGTGGGGAGAGTCGTTCCTACAATGAGCAGTTCTTC.

J is TRBJ1-6 and V is TRBV28; 8 bases agree with TRBD1. V shed 2 bases and J 9 bases; nucleotides not matched to a gene: 6. Per germline, CDR1 MDHEN and CDR2 SYDVKM. The CDR3 contains 15 residues. CDR3 in amino acids: CASSLDQGASSPLHF. The CDR3 nucleotides read TGTGCCAGCAGTTTAGATCAGGGGGCTAGTTCACCCCTCCACTTT. The variable domain in full, with the rest retrieved from reference TRBV28 and TRBJ1-6, is DVKVTQSSRYLVKRTGEKVFLECVQDMDHENMFWYRQDPGLGLRLIYFSYDVKMKEKGDIPEGYSVSREKKERFSLILESASTNQTSMYLCASSLDQGASSPLHFGNGTRLTVT.

The chain recombines TRBV3-1 with TRBJ2-7, with 8 bases matching TRBD1. The germline gives CDR1 LGHDT, CDR2 YNNKEL (reference sequence). CDR3 length: 16 amino acids. V was clipped by 4 bases and J by 1 base; unmatched bases: 9. CDR3 region: CASSPGSGGGSYEQYF. The CDR3 DNA reads TGTGCCAGCAGCCCAGGGTCAGGGGGCGGGTCCTACGAGCAGTACTTC.

Ten or more counts support this clonotype. The rearrangement links TRBV6-5 to TRBJ2-7; D unresolved. In germline, CDR1 is MNHEY, CDR2 SVGAGI. V was trimmed by 2 bases and J by 4 bases, leaving 12 bases between them. The CDR3 consists of 14 residues. This CDR3 reads CASSYKGPSYEQYF. The CDR3 coding sequence is TGTGCCAGCAGTTACAAGGGTCCTTCGTACGAGCAGTACTTC.

The gene calls are TRBV7-8 and TRBJ2-5; D perhaps matches TRBD2 (6 bases). V lost 6 bases and J 3 bases, leaving 17 bases between the germline ends. The CDR3 has 15 residues. Per the germline V gene, CDR1 is SGHVS and CDR2 is FQNEAQ. The CDR3 coding sequence is TGTGCCAGCAGGCGGGACTGGCAGGCAAAAGAGACCCAGTACTTC. Translated, it gives CASRRDWQAKETQYF.

V gene TRBV2 combines with J gene TRBJ2-1; 8 bases are a match to TRBD2. Germline loops: CDR1 SNHLY, CDR2 FYNNEI. V shed 5 bases, J shed 3 bases, and the junction held 6 bases outside the gene matches. This CDR3 has 15 amino acids. The CDR3 is CASSSRGGLYNEQFF. Written as DNA, the CDR3 is TGTGCCAGCAGTTCCCGGGGGGGCCTCTACAATGAGCAGTTCTTC.

This clonotype was seen repeatedly, ten times or more. The chain uses TRBV10-3 and TRBJ2-3, with 10 positions matching TRBD2. The CDR3 has 15 amino acids. V shed 10 bases and J 7 bases; nucleotides not matched to a gene: 14. Germline CDR1 reads ENHRY; CDR2 reads SYGVKD. The CDR3 sequence is CASTVGSGGANTQYF. In DNA, the CDR3 is TGTGCCAGCACGGTGGGCAGCGGGGGGGCTAATACGCAGTATTTT.

About this clonotype itself: This may stem from a read error, because a much larger clone lies one nucleotide away. This rearrangement joins TRBV5-8 to TRBJ1-3; D gene uncertain. The CDR3 runs to 14 residues. The germline V gene encodes CDR1 SGHTS and CDR2 YDEGEE. The CDR3 coding sequence is TGTGCCAGCAGCTTGGTGCATTCTGGAAACGCCATATATTTT. Translation gives CASSLVHSGNAIYF.

The V and J genes are TRBV5-1 and TRBJ2-7; D remains ambiguous. CDR1 SGHRS and CDR2 YFSETQ come from the germline V gene. This CDR3 spans 14 amino acids. V lost 4 bases, J lost 2 bases, and 13 bases lay in between. CDR3 residues: CASSLNSKPYEQYF. CDR3 coding DNA: TGCGCCAGCAGCCTAAACAGTAAACCCTACGAGCAGTACTTC.

This clonotype was found many times. The chain uses TRBV7-9 and TRBJ2-1; 8 positions match TRBD1. This CDR3 has 15 residues. The V gene's germline CDR1 is SEHNR and CDR2 FQNEAQ (reference sequence). With 5 bases clipped from V and 4 bases from J, the junction kept 7 bases outside the gene matches. CDR3: CASSPETGAYNEQFF. CDR3 coding DNA: TGTGCCAGCAGCCCAGAGACAGGGGCATACAATGAGCAGTTCTTC.

The chain is built from TRBV10-3 and TRBJ2-6, with 7 bases lining up with TRBD2. V trimming: 6 bases; J trimming: 4 bases; junction bases outside the gene matches: 6. Germline values: CDR1 ENHRY, CDR2 SYGVKD. This CDR3 is built from 15 residues. The CDR3 sequence: CAIRRDSGGANVLTF. CDR3 in DNA: TGTGCCATCAGAAGGGATAGCGGGGGGGCCAACGTCCTGACTTTC.

The chain couples TRBV6-1 to TRBJ2-7; a weak D match, TRBD2 (5 bases). The CDR3 spans 14 residues. V was cut by 6 bases and J by 7 bases, with 19 bases left in between. CDR1 is MNHNS, CDR2 SASEGT, per germline. The CDR3 region has the DNA TGTGCCAGCAGACGGGGAGATCGGGAAGGGGAGCAGTACTTC. Residues: CASRRGDREGEQYF.

The rearrangement links TRBV11-1 to TRBJ2-1; D is perhaps TRBD2 (6 bases). Germline values: CDR1 SGHAT, CDR2 FQDESV (reference sequence). The V end was cut by 4 bases, the J end by 5 bases, with 15 bases between. The CDR3 sequence is 15 residues long. The CDR3 DNA reads as TGTGCCAGCAGCTCCACCCGACCGGGAGACAATGAGCAGTTCTTC. This gives the protein CASSSTRPGDNEQFF.

V is TRBV2 and J is TRBJ2-1, with 10 bases identical to TRBD2. Per the germline V gene, CDR1 is SNHLY and CDR2 is FYNNEI. V shed 6 bases, J shed 0 bases, and the junction held 5 bases outside the gene matches. This CDR3 comprises 16 residues. CDR3 in DNA: TGTGCCAGCAGCGGGACTAGCGACAGCTCCTACAATGAGCAGTTCTTC. Translation: CASSGTSDSSYNEQFF.

This clonotype was detected only once. This may be a read error: a much more frequent sequence differs by one nucleotide. The chain is built from TRBV5-1 and TRBJ2-3; possible D gene TRBD2, 6 bases. The CDR3 is 14 amino acids. Germline CDR1 is SGHRS and CDR2 is YFSETQ. CDR3 nucleotide sequence: TGCGCCAGCAGCCCGGGGGAGAACACAGATGCGCAGTATTTT. Its translation is CASSPGENTDAQYF.

V gene TRBV11-2 combines with J gene TRBJ2-3; D may be TRBD2 (6 bases). The CDR3 loop spans 15 amino acids. V was cut by 2 bases and J by 4 bases, with 13 bases left in between. Looked up from germline, CDR1 is SGHAT and CDR2 is FQNNGV. CDR3 in DNA: TGTGCCAGCAGCTTATTCCCGCGCGGGGCAGATACGCAGTATTTT. Residues: CASSLFPRGADTQYF.

V usage is TRBV5-5 and J usage is TRBJ2-5, with 8 nucleotides matching TRBD2. CDR3 length equals 17 residues. With 4 bases clipped from V and 2 bases from J, the junction kept 13 bases outside the gene matches. Germline CDR1 is SGHKS and CDR2 is YYEKEE (reference sequence). The CDR3 region is CASSGSRPTSVQETQYF. The DNA of the CDR3 is TGTGCCAGCAGCGGCTCCCGCCCGACTAGCGTACAAGAGACCCAGTACTTC.

This clonotype was seen ten or more times. J is TRBJ2-7 and V is TRBV11-1, with unresolved D. There are 11 residues in the CDR3. Between the trimmed V and J ends, which lost 4 bases and 4 bases, there was a span of 5 bases. Germline CDR1 SGHAT, CDR2 FQDESV (reference sequence). CDR3 protein: CASSSIYEQYF. The CDR3 region has the DNA TGTGCCAGCAGCTCAATATACGAGCAGTACTTC. Looking up the rest from reference TRBV11-1 and TRBJ2-7 gives the full variable domain: EAEVAQSPRYKITEKSQAVAFWCDPISGHATLYWYRQILGQGPELLVQFQDESVVDDSQLPKDRFSAERLKGVDSTLKIQPAELGDSAMYLCASSSIYEQYFGPGTRLTVT.

This rearrangement joins TRBV12-3 or TRBV12-4 to TRBJ1-2, with TRBD1 as a possible D gene (5 bases). Trimming stripped 6 bases from V and 12 bases from J, with 14 bases between. There are 11 residues in the CDR3. This CDR3 reads CASSGWGTNTF. In nucleotides, the CDR3 is TGTGCCAGCAGCGGGTGGGGGACTAACACCTTC.

The V call is TRBV11-3, the J call TRBJ1-6; possible D gene TRBD1, 5 bases. The germline gives CDR1 SGHNT, CDR2 YENEEA. V lost 5 bases, J lost 8 bases, and 13 bases lay in between. This CDR3 comprises 14 residues. CDR3 in DNA: TGTGCCAGCAGCCGTGGGGGTACTGATTCACCCCTCCACTTT. Translating it yields CASSRGGTDSPLHF.

This clonotype showed up just a few times. The genes are TRBV11-2 and TRBJ1-2, with D unclear. Germline V CDR1 and CDR2: SGHAT, FQNNGV. V was pared by 6 bases and J by 5 bases, with 13 bases between. This CDR3 has 13 residues. The CDR3 reads CASRTASRYGYTF. DNA of the CDR3: TGTGCCAGCAGGACGGCCTCGAGGTATGGCTACACCTTC. Supplemented by reference TRBV11-2 and TRBJ1-2, the full variable domain reads EAGVAQSPRYKIIEKRQSVAFWCNPISGHATLYWYQQILGQGPKLLIQFQNNGVVDDSQLPKDRFSAERLKGVDSTLKIQPAKLEDSAVYLCASRTASRYGYTFGSGTRLTVV.